What follows are 28 T cell receptor beta chains derived from one specimen sequenced in a study of tumor and adjacent non-tumor tissue in lung cancer listed by TCRdb under 2018. Libraries were prepared through multiplex PCR. Sequencing was carried out with an Illumina HiSeq 2500. Following protocols modified from ARM-PCR, the researchers constructed TCRbeta libraries through three rounds of nested PCR with primers (Table S4). The public reads were reprocessed in TCRdb via fastp at Q25 and MiXCR, keeping in-frame beta chains. Each entry merges the rows of one CDR3 protein and shows their most common DNA and genes. The sample has about 120,000 distinct CDR3 sequences on record, roughly 67% of them singletons. The ten biggest clones cover roughly 13% of the sample. RNA was extracted from bulk unsorted tissue and checked for quality with a NanoDrop ND-1000 and an Agilent 2100. The specimen was lung tumor tissue. These TCRs come from a man between 25 and 39 years old with non-small cell lung cancer.

This clonotype was seen only once. The CDR3 ends on some other residue instead of the conserved phenylalanine or tryptophan, so this is likely a read error. The V call is TRBV29-1, the J call TRBJ2-7, with 10 bases that match TRBD1. Per germline, CDR1 SQVTM and CDR2 ANQGSEA. With 4 bases clipped from V and 6 bases from J, the junction kept 12 bases outside the gene matches. The CDR3 is made up of 15 amino acids. CDR3 region: CSVATGTGDISEQYY. CDR3 nucleotides: TGCAGCGTTGCAACCGGGACAGGGGATATTTCCGAGCAGTACTAT.

In the case of this clonotype: At one of its ends the junction is not consistent with the germline gene, which may arise from a read error. For the CDR3, the DNA is TGTGCCACCAGTGACCACTCACTAGCGGGAGTCTACGAGCAGCACTTC. Residues: CATSDHSLAGVYEQHF. The chain employs TRBV24-1 and TRBJ2-7; 11 bases are shared with TRBD2. CDR1 and CDR2 (germline): KGHDR, SFDVKD. The CDR3 is 16 residues long.

To note about this clonotype: The junction departs from germline at one end; a sequencing error may be responsible. The chain uses TRBV24-1 and TRBJ2-5; 13 nucleotides match TRBD2. The CDR3 has 16 residues. Germline V CDR1 and CDR2: KGHDR, SFDVKD. Here the CDR3 reads CATSDVTSGRPETHYF. DNA for the CDR3: TGTGCCACCAGTGATGTGACTAGCGGGAGGCCGGAGACCCACTACTTC.

As for this clonotype: This may stem from a read error, because a much larger clone lies one nucleotide away. The gene calls are TRBV20-1 and TRBJ2-7; D gene ambiguous. The CDR3 extends over 11 amino acids. Per germline, CDR1 DFQATT and CDR2 SNEGSKA (reference sequence). The chain's CDR3 is CIASAAHEQYF. The CDR3 DNA reads TGCATTGCTAGTGCGGCGCACGAGCAGTACTTC.

A note on this clonotype: Given the absence of the conserved phenylalanine or tryptophan at the CDR3 end, a read error is likely. The DNA of the CDR3 is TGTGCCAGCACTGAAAGGGACGGGGCATTCTACGAGCAGTACTTA. It codes for CASTERDGAFYEQYL. The chain carries TRBV6-1 and TRBJ2-7; the D call may be TRBD1 or TRBD2 (5 bases each). The germline V gene has CDR1 MNHNS and CDR2 SASEGT. CDR3 length: 15 residues.

V is TRBV11-2 and J is TRBJ2-2; D is unresolved. V was clipped by 9 bases and J by 2 bases, with 16 bases between them. This CDR3 has 15 residues. The germline V gene encodes CDR1 SGHAT and CDR2 FQNNGV. The CDR3 is CARSKLGYNTGELFF. The CDR3 nucleotides read TGTGCCAGGTCGAAACTGGGATACAACACCGGGGAGCTGTTTTTT.

The J gene is TRBJ1-2, the V gene TRBV13, with 7 positions matching TRBD1. The CDR3 sequence is 13 residues long. Looked up from germline, CDR1 is PRHDT and CDR2 is FYEKMQ (reference sequence). V trimming: 2 bases; J trimming: 6 bases; junction bases outside the gene matches: 3. In DNA, the CDR3 is TGTGCCAGCAGCTTATCGCAGGGGGATGGCTACACCTTC. It specifies CASSLSQGDGYTF.

The rearrangement joins TRBV11-3 to TRBJ1-1; D uncertain. V was shortened by 9 bases and J by 3 bases, with 17 bases between the two germline ends. The germline V gene encodes CDR1 SGHNT and CDR2 YENEEA. CDR3 length: 14 residues. The CDR3 protein is CARSPPGRDTEAFF. The CDR3 coding sequence is TGTGCCAGGAGCCCCCCAGGAAGGGACACTGAAGCTTTCTTT.

Points on this clonotype: A much larger clone is a single base away; this may be a read error. The chain has TRBV20-1 and TRBJ2-1, with TRBD2 matching over 7 bases. This CDR3 spans 15 amino acids. Germline V CDR1 and CDR2: DFQATT, SNEGSKA (reference sequence). The DNA of the CDR3 is TGCAGTGTTAGAGATTGGACTAGGTCCTACAATGAGCAGTTCTTC. Its protein product is CSVRDWTRSYNEQFF.

On this clonotype itself: This likely comes from a read error, as the CDR3 has no conserved phenylalanine or tryptophan at its end. The chain has TRBV5-4 and TRBJ2-5; 8 bases are shared with TRBD2. Germline CDR1 reads SGHNT; CDR2 reads YYREEE (reference sequence). V lost 6 bases and J lost 3; bases outside the gene matches: 13. The length of the CDR3 is 16 residues. CDR3 in amino acids: CASTSGGGREEETQYL. As DNA, the CDR3 is TGTGCCAGCACCTCGGGGGGGGGCCGGGAGGAAGAGACCCAGTACCTC.

J is TRBJ2-1 and V is TRBV12-3 or TRBV12-4; either TRBD1 or TRBD2 may fit D (5 bases each). CDR3 size: 14 residues. Trimming pared 7 bases from V and 5 bases from J, leaving 15 bases between. The CDR3 here is CASNSQGADNEQFF. The CDR3 DNA reads TGTGCCAGCAACAGCCAGGGAGCTGACAATGAGCAGTTCTTC.

Worth noting for this clonotype: At one end, the junction sequence differs from germline, possibly due to a read error. This chain joins TRBV11-2 and TRBJ2-1; unclear D gene. CDR1 SGHAT and CDR2 FQNNGV come from the germline V gene. The CDR3 is made up of 15 amino acids. CDR3 sequence: CASSSAQLGYNEQFF. The CDR3 nucleotides read TGTGCCAGCAGCTCGGCTCAGTTGGGGTACAATGAGCAATTCTTC.

As for this clonotype: A read error may produce the germline difference seen at one junction end. This chain uses TRBV20-1 with TRBJ2-7; 9 bases fit TRBD2. This CDR3 region has 15 residues. Per germline, CDR1 DFQATT and CDR2 SNEGSKA (reference sequence). The CDR3 nucleotides read TGCAGTGCTCCCGGGGCGGTAGCGGGGGCCTACGAGCAATACTTC. Its translation is CSAPGAVAGAYEQYF.

This clonotype was recorded at least ten times. The V gene is TRBV10-1, the J gene TRBJ2-3; tentative D call: TRBD2 (5 bases). The V end lost 5 bases, the J end lost 0 bases, and 18 bases lay between the germline ends. Germline V gene lookup returns CDR1 WNHNN and CDR2 SYGVQD (reference sequence). CDR3 size: 17 residues. The CDR3 DNA reads as TGCGCCAGCAGTCCTGGACTGTTAACACCTAGCACAGATACGCAGTATTTT. This gives the protein CASSPGLLTPSTDTQYF.

At least ten counts were recorded for this clonotype. The chain links TRBV20-1 to TRBJ1-1; 8 positions match TRBD1. Trimming cost V 1 base and J 4 bases; bases outside gene matches: 2. This CDR3 is built from 13 residues. Looked up from germline, CDR1 is DFQATT and CDR2 is SNEGSKA (reference sequence). The CDR3 sequence is CSARGRGRTEAFF. DNA for the CDR3: TGCAGTGCTAGAGGCAGGGGGCGCACTGAAGCTTTCTTT.

As concerns this clonotype: This sequence may be a read error, since a much larger clone differs from it by one base. CDR3: CAINESTSGRQYF. Written as DNA, the CDR3 is TGTGCCATCAATGAGTCGACTAGCGGACGCCAGTACTTC. V usage is TRBV10-3 and J usage is TRBJ2-5; TRBD2 aligns across 9 bases. The length of the CDR3 is 13 residues. CDR1 is ENHRY, CDR2 SYGVKD, per germline.

Comment on this clonotype: At one boundary the junction diverges from the germline segment, which might be a read error. As DNA, the CDR3 is TGCAATGCTAGAGATGGGCCCGGGGAACTGTTTTTT. The encoded protein is CNARDGPGELFF. The chain couples TRBV20-1 to TRBJ2-2, with D maybe TRBD2 (5 bases). The CDR3 runs 12 residues. CDR1 and CDR2 (germline): DFQATT, SNEGSKA (reference sequence).

This clonotype was counted a few times. The chain couples TRBV13 to TRBJ2-7, with 10 bases matching TRBD2. V lost 4 bases to trimming and J lost 4 bases; unmatched junction nucleotides: 1. The CDR3 totals 13 residues. Per germline, CDR1 PRHDT and CDR2 FYEKMQ (reference sequence). The CDR3 here is CASSSSGGYEQYF. CDR3 DNA sequence: TGTGCCAGCAGCTCTAGCGGGGGATACGAGCAGTACTTC.

Notes on this clonotype: This may be a read error: a much more frequent sequence differs by one nucleotide. The chain combines TRBV6-5 with TRBJ2-7, with 7 bases matching TRBD1. The CDR3 sequence is 15 residues long. The V gene's germline CDR1 is MNHEY and CDR2 SVGAGI. The ends lost 5 bases at V and 5 bases at J; junction bases unmatched: 12. The CDR3 region is CASSGDSPAGDEQYF. Here the CDR3 DNA reads TGTGCCAGCAGTGGGGACAGCCCCGCCGGAGACGAGCAGTACTTC.

This clonotype was detected a few times. The V call is TRBV5-4, the J call TRBJ1-1; D remains unclear. In germline, CDR1 is SGHNT, CDR2 YYREEE (reference sequence). CDR3 length equals 14 residues. V lost 0 bases to trimming and J lost 6 bases, with 12 bases between them. The CDR3 sequence is CASSLALREAEAFF. The CDR3 region has the DNA TGTGCCAGCAGCTTGGCGTTGAGGGAAGCTGAAGCTTTCTTT.

About this clonotype: Possible read error: a much larger clone is one base away. V gene TRBV6-1 combines with J gene TRBJ2-7, with TRBD2 as a possible D gene (6 bases). The CDR3 contains 13 residues. Deletions cut 10 bases from V and 5 bases from J, with 18 bases between. Germline V gene sequence: CDR1 MNHNS, CDR2 SASEGT. The CDR3 loop reads CATLNRDFNEQYF. DNA for the CDR3: TGTGCCACTCTTAACCGGGACTTCAACGAGCAGTACTTC.

For this clonotype: A read error is possible here, since a much larger clone lies one base away. Here the CDR3 omits its conserved ending phenylalanine or tryptophan, so a read error is the likely source. V is TRBV20-1 and J is TRBJ1-6; 7 bases fit TRBD1. The germline V gene has CDR1 DFQATT and CDR2 SNEGSKA (reference sequence). CDR3 length: 14 residues. V trimming: 1 base; J trimming: 12 bases; junction bases outside the gene matches: 9. The CDR3: CSARGEGAGGPLHL. The CDR3, as DNA: TGCAGTGCTAGAGGTGAGGGGGCCGGCGGACCCCTCCACCTT.

V usage is TRBV4-1 and J usage is TRBJ1-3; a possible D gene is TRBD1 (6 bases). CDR1 is MGHRA and CDR2 is YSYEKL in the germline V gene. This CDR3 region has 16 residues. The germline V and J ends were trimmed by 0 bases and 4 bases, with 13 bases remaining between them. The CDR3, as DNA: TGCGCCAGCAGCCAAGATCGCGGGGGGCGAGGAAACACCATATATTTT. Residues: CASSQDRGGRGNTIYF.

A word on this clonotype: This is likely a read error, given that the CDR3 carries no conserved phenylalanine or tryptophan at its end. The chain recombines TRBV10-2 with TRBJ2-7, with D maybe TRBD2 (6 bases). Germline V gene data show CDR1 as WSHSY and CDR2 as SAAADI. This CDR3 is 15 amino acids long. CDR3 residues: CASPNVVKRAREQYL. As DNA, the CDR3 is TGTGCCAGCCCCAACGTGGTGAAGCGGGCAAGGGAGCAGTACCTC.

This clonotype was detected many times. The chain is built from TRBV6-1 and TRBJ2-7, with a weak D call TRBD1 (5 bases). This CDR3 contains 12 residues. The V and J ends lost 6 bases and 5 bases respectively, with 11 bases between them. Per germline, CDR1 MNHNS and CDR2 SASEGT. The DNA of the CDR3 is TGTGCCAGCAGCCCCGACAGCAACGAGCAGTACTTC. Protein product: CASSPDSNEQYF.

A remark on this clonotype: A read error may account for a junction end that differs from germline. The rearrangement uses TRBV20-1 and TRBJ1-5; D is possibly TRBD1 (5 bases). Germline loops: CDR1 DFQATT, CDR2 SNEGSKA (reference sequence). This CDR3 comprises 14 residues. The CDR3 reads CSASDGGSNQRQHF. The CDR3, as DNA: TGCAGTGCTAGTGACGGGGGGAGCAATCAGCGCCAGCATTTT.

V gene TRBV29-1 combines with J gene TRBJ2-5; 10 bases line up with TRBD1. The J segment lost 5 bases and the V segment lost 7 bases, leaving 10 bases of the junction unmatched. The CDR3 covers 14 residues. CDR1 and CDR2 (germline): SQVTM, ANQGSEA. The CDR3 loop reads CSAERQGAGETQYF. The DNA for the CDR3 is TGCAGCGCTGAGAGACAGGGGGCGGGGGAGACCCAGTACTTC.

Comment on this clonotype: This clone may be a read error of a much larger clone one base away. The chain uses TRBV6-5 and TRBJ2-5, with D maybe TRBD2 (6 bases). Germline CDR1 MNHEY, CDR2 SVGAGI. Trimming pared 2 bases from V and 8 bases from J, leaving 18 bases between. The CDR3 spans 15 residues. The CDR3 is CASSYDGRALRTQYF. CDR3 coding DNA: TGTGCCAGCAGTTACGACGGGAGAGCCCTCAGAACCCAGTACTTC.